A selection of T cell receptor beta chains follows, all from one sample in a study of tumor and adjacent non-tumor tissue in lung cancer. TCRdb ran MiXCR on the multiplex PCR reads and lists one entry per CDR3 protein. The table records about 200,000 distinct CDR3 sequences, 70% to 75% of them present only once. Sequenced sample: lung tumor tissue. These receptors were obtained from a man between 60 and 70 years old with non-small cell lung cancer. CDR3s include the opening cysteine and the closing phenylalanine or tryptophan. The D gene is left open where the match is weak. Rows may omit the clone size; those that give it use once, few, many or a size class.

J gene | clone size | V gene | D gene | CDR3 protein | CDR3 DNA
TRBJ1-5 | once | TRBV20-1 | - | CSIGLRSSQPQHF | TGCAGTATAGGACTTAGGAGCAGTCAGCCTCAGCATTTT
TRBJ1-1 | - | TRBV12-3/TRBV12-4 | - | CVSSSQAGSNTEAFF | TGTGTCAGCAGCTCTCAGGCTGGTTCGAACACTGAAGCTTTCTTT
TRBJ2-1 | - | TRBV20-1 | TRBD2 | CSASVDSGSGGQFF | TGCAGTGCTAGCGTGGATAGCGGGAGTGGGGGGCAGTTCTTC
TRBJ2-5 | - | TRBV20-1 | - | CSAEASRQLDWETQYF | TGCAGTGCCGAGGCCTCTCGGCAGCTAGACTGGGAGACACAGTACTTC
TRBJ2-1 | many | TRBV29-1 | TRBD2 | CSVGLAGASEQFF | TGCAGCGTGGGGCTAGCGGGAGCGAGTGAGCAGTTCTTC
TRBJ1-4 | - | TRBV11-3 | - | CASSLGEERGTNEKLFF | TGTGCCAGCAGTTTAGGCGAGGAGCGCGGAACTAATGAAAAACTGTTTTTT
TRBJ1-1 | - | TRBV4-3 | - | CASRDVPGSSGTEAFF | TGCGCCAGCCGAGACGTTCCGGGCAGTTCGGGCACTGAAGCTTTCTTT
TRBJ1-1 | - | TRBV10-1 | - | CASKDLPGRMNAEAFF | TGCGCCAGCAAAGATCTTCCCGGGCGGATGAACGCTGAAGCTTTCTTT
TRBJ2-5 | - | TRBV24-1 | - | CATSDFGAPPETQYF | TGTGCCACCAGTGATTTCGGGGCGCCCCCAGAGACCCAGTACTTC
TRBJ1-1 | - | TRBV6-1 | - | CASSAQVGAGGTEAFF | TGTGCCAGCAGTGCCCAAGTGGGGGCGGGGGGCACTGAAGCTTTCTTT
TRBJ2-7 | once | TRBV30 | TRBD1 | CPWSRWTGAYEQYF | TGTCCCTGGAGTAGGTGGACAGGGGCCTACGAGCAGTACTTC
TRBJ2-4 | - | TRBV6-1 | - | CASSDPVKNIQYF | TGTGCCAGCAGTGACCCAGTCAAAAACATTCAGTACTTC
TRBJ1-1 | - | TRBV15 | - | CATSRVGQGRDTEAFF | TGTGCCACCAGCAGAGTGGGGCAGGGTAGGGACACTGAAGCTTTCTTT
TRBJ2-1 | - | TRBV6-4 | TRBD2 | CASSFSGSGSEQFF | TGTGCCAGCAGCTTTAGCGGGAGCGGTTCTGAGCAGTTCTTC
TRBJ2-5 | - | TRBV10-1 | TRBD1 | CASSDGGTGGETQNF | TGCGCGAGCAGTGACGGGGGGACAGGGGGAGAGACCCAGAACTTC
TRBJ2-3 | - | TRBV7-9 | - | CASSPLRGRTDTQYF | TGTGCCAGCAGTCCTCTGAGGGGACGCACAGATACGCAGTATTTT
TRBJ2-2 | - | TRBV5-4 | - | CASSLIGGNTGELFF | TGTGCCAGCAGCTTGATCGGAGGGAACACCGGGGAGCTGTTTTTT
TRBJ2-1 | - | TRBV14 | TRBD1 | CASSPRQGSGNEQFF | TGTGCCAGCAGCCCCCGACAGGGGTCCGGCAATGAGCAGTTCTTC
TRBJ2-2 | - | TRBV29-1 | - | CSVDGQGNTGEQFF | TGCAGCGTTGATGGGCAGGGAAACACCGGCGAGCAGTTTTTT
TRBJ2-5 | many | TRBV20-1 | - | CSAGGTSGETQYF | TGCAGTGCTGGGGGAACTAGTGGCGAGACCCAGTACTTC
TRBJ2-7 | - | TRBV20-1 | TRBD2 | CSARGLATVYEQYF | TGCAGTGCTAGAGGACTAGCAACAGTCTACGAGCAGTACTTC
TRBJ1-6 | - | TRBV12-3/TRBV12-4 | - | CARSLRDLNSPLHF | TGTGCCAGAAGTTTAAGGGACCTTAATTCACCCCTCCACTTT
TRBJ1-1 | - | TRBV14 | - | CASSQDGGRAEAFF | TGTGCCAGCAGCCAAGATGGGGGCAGGGCTGAAGCTTTCTTT
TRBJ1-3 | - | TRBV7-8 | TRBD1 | CASSLGTGPSGNTIYF | TGTGCCAGCAGCTTAGGGACAGGGCCTTCTGGAAACACCATATATTTT
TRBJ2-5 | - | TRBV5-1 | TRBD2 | CASSRRTSGGAPQETQYF | TGCGCCAGCAGCCGAAGGACTAGCGGGGGGGCACCCCAAGAGACCCAGTACTTC
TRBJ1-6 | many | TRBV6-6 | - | CASSYRVRDSPLHF | TGTGCCAGCAGTTACAGGGTACGAGATTCACCCCTCCACTTT
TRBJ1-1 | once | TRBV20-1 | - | CSARLLTGNPEASF | TGCAGTGCTAGACTACTAACAGGGAACCCCGAAGCTTCCTTT
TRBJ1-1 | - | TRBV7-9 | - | CASSSPGAQLLNTEAFF | TGTGCCAGCAGTTCACCCGGGGCGCAGCTTTTGAACACTGAAGCTTTCTTT
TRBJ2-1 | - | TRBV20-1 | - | CSARDLTGDAYNEQFF | TGCAGTGCTAGAGATCTGACGGGAGACGCCTACAATGAGCAGTTCTTC
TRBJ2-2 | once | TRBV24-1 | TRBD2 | CATSHQGSGSGTGELFF | TGTGCCACCAGTCACCAGGGTAGCGGGAGTGGCACCGGGGAGCTGTTTTTT
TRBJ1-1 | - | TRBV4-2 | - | CANIQEGETEAFF | TGTGCCAACATCCAAGAGGGGGAGACTGAAGCTTTCTTT
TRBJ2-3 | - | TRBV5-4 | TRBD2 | CASGSGGYTDTHYF | TGTGCCAGTGGAAGCGGGGGGTACACAGATACGCATTATTTT
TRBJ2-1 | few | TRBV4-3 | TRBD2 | CVSSQDWARLAGRTYYNEQFF | TGCGTCAGTAGCCAAGATTGGGCACGACTAGCGGGTAGGACCTACTACAATGAGCAGTTCTTC
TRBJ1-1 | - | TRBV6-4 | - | CASSDPTTFSGNSEAFF | TGTGCCAGCAGTGACCCTACTACTTTCTCGGGGAACAGTGAAGCTTTCTTT
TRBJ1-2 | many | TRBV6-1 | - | CASGGAPYGYTF | TGTGCCAGCGGAGGGGCGCCCTATGGCTACACCTTC
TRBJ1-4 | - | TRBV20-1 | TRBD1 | CSATTGNNEKLVF | TGCAGTGCAACGACAGGGAATAATGAAAAACTGGTTTTC
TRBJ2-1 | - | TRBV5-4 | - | CASSLDLGLPNEQFF | TGTGCCAGCAGCCTGGACTTGGGCCTTCCGAATGAGCAGTTCTTC
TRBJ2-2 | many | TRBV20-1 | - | CSAQEGTGELFF | TGCAGTGCCCAAGAGGGCACCGGGGAGCTGTTTTTT
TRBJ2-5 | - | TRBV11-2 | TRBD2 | CAGSTVGSGGRETRYF | TGTGCCGGCAGCACAGTGGGGAGCGGGGGGCGAGAGACCCGGTACTTC
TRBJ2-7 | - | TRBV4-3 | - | CASSQQGIYEQYF | TGCGCCAGCAGCCAGCAGGGAATCTATGAGCAGTACTTC
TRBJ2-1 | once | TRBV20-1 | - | CSGPSDQNFNEQFF | TGCAGTGGTCCCTCAGACCAAAACTTCAATGAGCAGTTCTTC
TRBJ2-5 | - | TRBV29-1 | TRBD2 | CSVLRREGSKTQYF | TGCAGCGTGCTTCGGAGGGAGGGTTCGAAGACCCAGTACTTC
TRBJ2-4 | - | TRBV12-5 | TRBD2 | CASTTTGTSAKNIQYF | TGTGCTAGTACTACGACCGGGACTAGCGCCAAAAACATTCAGTACTTC
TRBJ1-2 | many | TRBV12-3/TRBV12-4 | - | CASSFTTFYGYTF | TGTGCCAGCAGTTTTACTACCTTCTATGGCTACACCTTC
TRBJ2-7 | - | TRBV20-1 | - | CRARGFVSPSLEQYF | TGTAGAGCTAGAGGGTTTGTCAGTCCCTCTCTCGAGCAGTACTTC
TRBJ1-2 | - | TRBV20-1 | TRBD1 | CSARALDREVDGYTF | TGCAGTGCTAGAGCCCTCGACAGGGAGGTAGATGGCTACACCTTC
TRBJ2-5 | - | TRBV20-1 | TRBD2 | CSAPPGLAGLKETQYF | TGCAGTGCACCTCCGGGACTAGCGGGTCTCAAGGAGACCCAGTACTTC
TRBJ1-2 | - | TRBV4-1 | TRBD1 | CASSQVGGAAGYTF | TGCGCCAGCAGCCAAGTAGGGGGCGCGGCTGGCTACACCTTC
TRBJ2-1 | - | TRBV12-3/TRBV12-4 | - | CASSLIDSRREQFF | TGTGCCAGCAGTTTAATCGATAGCAGGCGTGAGCAGTTCTTC
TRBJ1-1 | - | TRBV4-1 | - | CASGQRRDPGLNTEAFF | TGCGCCAGCGGTCAAAGGAGGGATCCGGGGCTAAACACTGAAGCTTTCTTT
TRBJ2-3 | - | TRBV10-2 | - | CARNLGPPGDIQYF | TGCGCCAGGAACTTAGGACCCCCAGGCGATATACAGTATTTT
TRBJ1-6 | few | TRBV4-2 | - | CASSQDRIYNSPLHF | TGTGCCAGCAGCCAGGACCGCATCTATAATTCACCCCTCCACTTT
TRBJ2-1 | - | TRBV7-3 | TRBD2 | CASSPRGGPVSEQFF | TGTGCCAGCAGCCCACGGGGGGGCCCCGTCAGTGAGCAGTTCTTC
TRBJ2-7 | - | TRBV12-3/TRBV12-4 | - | CASMSGTPVHEQYF | TGTGCCAGCATGTCCGGGACCCCGGTCCACGAGCAGTACTTC
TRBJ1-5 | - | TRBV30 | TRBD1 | CACQGQADQPQHF | TGTGCCTGCCAGGGACAGGCGGATCAGCCCCAGCATTTT
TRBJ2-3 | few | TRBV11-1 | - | CGSSLLNMQYF | TGTGGCAGCAGCTTATTAAATATGCAGTATTTT
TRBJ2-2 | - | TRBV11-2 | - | CASTFGTNTGELFF | TGTGCCAGCACATTCGGGACGAACACCGGGGAGCTGTTTTTT
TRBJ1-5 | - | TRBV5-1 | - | CASSIEAGQPQHF | TGCGCCAGCAGCATCGAAGCGGGTCAGCCCCAGCATTTT
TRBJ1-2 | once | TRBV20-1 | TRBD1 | CSATYSGTGSTQANYSYTF | TGCAGTGCTACTTATTCCGGGACAGGATCTACTCAAGCTAACTATAGCTACACCTTC